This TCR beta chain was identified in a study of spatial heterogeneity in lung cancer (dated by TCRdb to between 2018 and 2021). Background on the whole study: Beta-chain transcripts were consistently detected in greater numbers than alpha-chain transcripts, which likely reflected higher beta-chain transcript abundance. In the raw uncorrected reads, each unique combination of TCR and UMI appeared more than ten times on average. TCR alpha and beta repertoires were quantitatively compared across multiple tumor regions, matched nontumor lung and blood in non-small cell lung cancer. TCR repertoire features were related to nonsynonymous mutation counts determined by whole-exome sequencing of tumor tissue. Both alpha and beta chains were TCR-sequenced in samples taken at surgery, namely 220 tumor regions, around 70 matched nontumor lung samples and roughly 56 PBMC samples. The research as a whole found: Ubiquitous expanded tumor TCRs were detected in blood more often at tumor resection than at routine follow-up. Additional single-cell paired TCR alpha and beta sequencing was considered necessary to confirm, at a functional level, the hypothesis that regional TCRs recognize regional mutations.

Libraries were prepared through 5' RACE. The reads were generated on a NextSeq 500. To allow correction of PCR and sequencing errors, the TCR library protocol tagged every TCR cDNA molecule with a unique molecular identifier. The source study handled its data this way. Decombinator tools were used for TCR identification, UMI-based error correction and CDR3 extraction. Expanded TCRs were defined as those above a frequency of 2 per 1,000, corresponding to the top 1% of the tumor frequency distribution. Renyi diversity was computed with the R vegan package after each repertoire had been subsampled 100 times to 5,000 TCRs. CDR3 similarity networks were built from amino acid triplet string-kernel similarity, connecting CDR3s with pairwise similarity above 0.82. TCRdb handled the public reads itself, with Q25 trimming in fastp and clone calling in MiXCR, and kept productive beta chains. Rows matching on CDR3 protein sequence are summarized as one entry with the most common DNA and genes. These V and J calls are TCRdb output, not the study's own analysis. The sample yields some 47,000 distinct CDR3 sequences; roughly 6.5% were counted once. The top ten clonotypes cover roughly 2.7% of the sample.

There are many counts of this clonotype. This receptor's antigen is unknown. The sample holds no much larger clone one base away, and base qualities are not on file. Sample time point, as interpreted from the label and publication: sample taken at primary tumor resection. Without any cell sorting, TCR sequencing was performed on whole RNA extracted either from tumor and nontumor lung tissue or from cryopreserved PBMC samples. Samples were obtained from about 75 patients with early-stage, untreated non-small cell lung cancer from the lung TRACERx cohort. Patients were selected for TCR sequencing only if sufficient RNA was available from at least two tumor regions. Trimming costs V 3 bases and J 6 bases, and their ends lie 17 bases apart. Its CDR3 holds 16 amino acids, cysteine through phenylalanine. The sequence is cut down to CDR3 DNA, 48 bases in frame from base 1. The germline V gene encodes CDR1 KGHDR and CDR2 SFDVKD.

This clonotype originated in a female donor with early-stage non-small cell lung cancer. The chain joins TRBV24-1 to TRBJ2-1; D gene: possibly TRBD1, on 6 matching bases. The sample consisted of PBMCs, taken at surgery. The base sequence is TGTGCCACCAGTGATACAGGGAACCCCCTCTCCAATGAGCAGTTCTTC. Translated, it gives CATSDTGNPLSNEQFF.